The source of this TCR beta chain is a study of immune heterogeneity within non-small cell lung tumors. Relative to its sample, this clonotype is medium-sized. Its antigen is unknown. Study results and limitations: Multiple tumor sites within a patient showed recurrence of identical dominant CDR3 beta clonotypes; site-unique high-frequency clones were present as well. For the most part, the T-cell receptor beta clonotypes present at high frequency were distinct from one individual patient to the next.

The length of the CDR3 is 16 residues. CDR1 and CDR2 from the germline V gene are MNHEY and SMNVEV (reference sequence). With V trimmed by 5 bases and J by 1 base, 9 bases remained unmatched. Bulk tumor genomic DNA served as template, at roughly 600 ng per sample. During surgery, each primary tumor gave multiple biopsies spaced as far apart as possible. Patients underwent curative surgery for untreated, newly diagnosed non-small cell lung cancer. Having surgery with curative intent, the donors were patients newly diagnosed with non-small cell lung cancer. Multiplex PCR was performed with 32 V and 13 J primers, and it amplified TCR beta CDR3. TCRdb used MiXCR to reprocess the multiplex PCR reads, holding one entry per CDR3 protein. The sample includes some 15,000 distinct CDR3 sequences, about 31% of them seen just once.

The J gene is TRBJ1-1, the V gene TRBV27, with 8 bases fitting TRBD1. This clonotype originated in a woman aged 45-65 years with non-small cell lung cancer. Sequenced sample: lung tumor tissue. CDR3 DNA: TGTGCCAGCAGTCCGCTAGGGACAGGCTCGAACACTGAAGCTTTCTTT. Residues: CASSPLGTGSNTEAFF.